One and the same sample provided the 30 T cell receptor beta chains below, sequenced in a study of T-cell memory formation after mild COVID-19. TCRdb analysed the 5' RACE reads with MiXCR anew, one entry per CDR3 protein. The repertoire holds roughly 560,000 distinct CDR3 sequences, with about 20% as singletons. The sample was PBMCs or a T cell subset sorted from them (not recorded which). Source of these receptors: an adult woman who had mild COVID-19 (a few samples of this study predate the infection). Cell type and time point are not known.

This clonotype was seen only a few times. The chain joins TRBV3-1 to TRBJ1-1, with a weak D call TRBD1 (6 bases). The germline gives CDR1 LGHDT, CDR2 YNNKEL (reference sequence). V gave up 3 bases and J gave up 4 bases, with 12 bases separating them. The CDR3 runs to 14 residues. The CDR3 here is CASSQTGEFTEAFF. The CDR3 nucleotides are TGTGCCAGCAGCCAGACAGGCGAGTTCACTGAAGCTTTCTTT.

This clonotype was counted ten times or more. The rearrangement joins TRBV7-2 to TRBJ1-4; D perhaps matches TRBD1 (5 bases). Trimming left V 3 bases short and J 0 bases short, with 11 bases between. Per germline, CDR1 SGHTA and CDR2 FQGNSA. The CDR3 consists of 16 residues. CDR3 bases: TGTGCCAGCAGCTTGCAAACAGGTTCAACTAATGAAAAACTGTTTTTT. Protein sequence: CASSLQTGSTNEKLFF.

This clonotype was seen more than once but under ten times. This sequence joins TRBV6-6 and TRBJ1-5, with a tentative D call TRBD1 (6 bases). Germline CDR1 MNHNY, CDR2 SVGAGI (reference sequence). Trimming left V 2 bases short and J 5 bases short, with 13 bases between. This CDR3 spans 15 amino acids. The CDR3 region is CASSYGQQGYQPQHF. The CDR3 DNA is TGTGCCAGCAGTTACGGTCAACAGGGTTATCAGCCCCAGCATTTT.

Of note for this clonotype: At one end the junction does not follow the germline gene, possibly because of a read error. V gene TRBV6-1 combines with J gene TRBJ2-6; D is undetermined. CDR1 is MNHNS, CDR2 SASEGT, per germline. This CDR3 is 14 amino acids long. The CDR3 reads CASNEFSGANVLTF. CDR3 DNA sequence: TGTGCCAGCAATGAATTTTCTGGGGCCAACGTCCTGACTTTC.

This rearrangement joins TRBV18 to TRBJ1-1, with D unresolved. Trimming removed 2 bases at V and 1 base at J, with 5 bases between. Germline-derived CDR1 and CDR2 are KGHSH and LQKENI. The CDR3 contains 13 residues. This CDR3 is CASSPWENTEAFF. CDR3 sequence (DNA): TGTGCCAGCTCACCATGGGAGAACACTGAAGCTTTCTTT.

This clonotype was detected many times. This sequence joins TRBV7-9 and TRBJ2-3; 10 bases are shared with TRBD1. The CDR3 has 14 residues. Germline CDR1 is SEHNR and CDR2 is FQNEAQ (reference sequence). V was pared by 5 bases and J by 5 bases, with 4 bases of the junction left unmatched. The DNA for the CDR3 is TGTGCCAGCAGCCCGGGACAGGGGTTAGATACGCAGTATTTT. Protein product: CASSPGQGLDTQYF.

This chain connects TRBV29-1 to TRBJ2-7, with D hard to call. V lost 4 bases to trimming and J lost 6 bases, with 13 bases between them. Germline values: CDR1 SQVTM, CDR2 ANQGSEA. The CDR3 is 12 amino acids. CDR3 amino acids: CSVGENGSEQYF. Here the CDR3 DNA reads TGCAGCGTTGGAGAGAACGGATCCGAGCAGTACTTC.

The table lists this clonotype with a few counts. The chain is built from TRBV27 and TRBJ2-1; 9 positions agree with TRBD1. V lost 5 bases, J lost 4 bases, and 3 bases stayed unmatched. Per germline, CDR1 MNHEY and CDR2 SMNVEV (reference sequence). CDR3 length equals 14 residues. CDR3 nucleotides: TGTGCCAGCAGTCGAGGACAGGGGTACAATGAGCAGTTCTTC. This encodes CASSRGQGYNEQFF.

This clonotype occurred a few times. This chain links TRBV7-6 with TRBJ2-1; D gene ambiguous. V lost 11 bases and J lost 12, with 23 bases in between. CDR3 length equals 13 residues. The germline V gene encodes CDR1 SGHVS and CDR2 FNYEAQ. CDR3 sequence (DNA): TGTGCCGCCAGCCCTTCGGAGAGGACCGTGCAGTTCTTC. Translating it yields CAASPSERTVQFF.

This clonotype has just a few counts. The chain combines TRBV20-1 with TRBJ2-5, with TRBD2 matching over 8 bases. This CDR3 comprises 13 residues. Unmatched junction bases numbered 8, after V lost 7 bases and J lost 4 bases. Germline CDR1 and CDR2: DFQATT and SNEGSKA (reference sequence). The CDR3 region has the DNA TGCAGTGAGGCCGGGACTAGGGTAGAGACCCAGTACTTC. The encoded protein is CSEAGTRVETQYF.

V is TRBV7-8 and J is TRBJ1-4; D is possibly TRBD1 (5 bases). V was cut by 1 base and J by 5 bases, with 17 bases left in between. Germline V gives CDR1 SGHVS, CDR2 FQNEAQ. This CDR3 is built from 17 residues. CDR3: CASSLVSYGAENEKLFF. The DNA of the CDR3 is TGTGCCAGCAGCTTAGTGAGTTACGGGGCTGAGAATGAAAAACTGTTTTTT.

This clonotype has just a few counts. The chain uses TRBV11-2 and TRBJ2-7; D is perhaps TRBD2 (8 bases). Germline assignment: CDR1 SGHAT and CDR2 FQNNGV. V lost 5 bases and J lost 1, with 24 bases in between. This CDR3 has 18 residues. CDR3 sequence (DNA): TGTGCCAGCAGCCACGGACAGGCGCGGGGGGATCAGTCCTACGAGCAGTACTTC. Translating it yields CASSHGQARGDQSYEQYF. Complete variable domain (other parts from reference TRBV11-2 and TRBJ2-7): EAGVAQSPRYKIIEKRQSVAFWCNPISGHATLYWYQQILGQGPKLLIQFQNNGVVDDSQLPKDRFSAERLKGVDSTLKIQPAKLEDSAVYLCASSHGQARGDQSYEQYFGPGTRLTVT.

The V call is TRBV5-4, the J call TRBJ2-1; TRBD2 matches 8 bases. V gave up 2 bases and J gave up 3 bases; unmatched junction bases: 4. The CDR3 has 15 amino acids. Germline V gene data show CDR1 as SGHNT and CDR2 as YYREEE (reference sequence). The CDR3 nucleotides are TGTGCCAGCAGCTTTAGGCGGGAGGTCTACAATGAGCAGTTCTTC. It codes for CASSFRREVYNEQFF.

V is TRBV25-1 and J is TRBJ1-2, with TRBD1 matching 7 bases. The junction had 9 bases not matched to a gene; V was cut back by 1 base and J by 7 bases. The CDR3 contains 15 residues. Per the germline V gene, CDR1 is MGHDK and CDR2 is SYGVNS. The CDR3: CASSEWGTDLGGYTF. CDR3 DNA sequence: TGTGCCAGCAGTGAATGGGGGACAGACCTGGGTGGCTACACCTTC.

Only a few counts were recorded for this clonotype. J is TRBJ2-4 and V is TRBV5-1; D perhaps matches TRBD2 (5 bases). The CDR3 has 18 residues. V lost 7 bases and J lost 1, with 24 bases in between. Germline V gene sequence: CDR1 SGHRS, CDR2 YFSETQ. CDR3: CASPSSGTPAIAKNIQYF. The CDR3 DNA follows: TGCGCCAGCCCTTCCTCGGGAACCCCAGCCATCGCCAAAAACATTCAGTACTTC.

The chain couples TRBV20-1 to TRBJ2-3, with unresolved D. The CDR3 has 14 amino acids. From germline, CDR1 is DFQATT and CDR2 SNEGSKA (reference sequence). The ends were cut back, 1 base at V and 2 bases at J, with 10 bases in the middle. The CDR3 region is CSARARPATDTQYF. The CDR3 DNA follows: TGCAGTGCTAGAGCGCGCCCCGCCACAGATACGCAGTATTTT.

The genes are TRBV2 and TRBJ2-3, with a weak D call TRBD2 (6 bases). The germline V and J ends were trimmed by 6 bases and 0 bases, with 10 bases remaining between them. CDR1 and CDR2 from the germline V gene are SNHLY and FYNNEI. The CDR3 has 14 residues. CDR3: CASRRDVSTDTQYF. The CDR3 DNA reads TGTGCCAGCAGGCGGGACGTTAGCACAGATACGCAGTATTTT.

A few counts support this clonotype. V gene TRBV12-3 or TRBV12-4 combines with J gene TRBJ2-7; possibly TRBD2 for D (6 bases). The CDR3 has 16 amino acids. V dropped 6 bases and J dropped 4 bases, with 22 bases sitting between them. The CDR3 loop is CASSLSGRDRGYEQYF. CDR3 bases: TGTGCCAGCAGCCTCTCCGGACGGGACCGGGGGTACGAGCAGTACTTC.

This clonotype was seen a few times. The chain is built from TRBV19 and TRBJ1-1, with D perhaps matching TRBD1 (5 bases). Between the trimmed V and J ends, which lost 1 base and 4 bases, there was a span of 10 bases. The CDR3 is 14 residues long. CDR1 is LNHDA and CDR2 is SQIVND in the germline V gene (reference sequence). The CDR3 loop is CASSIGPGSTEAFF. The CDR3 coding sequence is TGTGCCAGTAGTATAGGGCCAGGGAGCACTGAAGCTTTCTTT.

The chain recombines TRBV15 with TRBJ2-1; TRBD2 is a possible D gene (6 bases). Trimming removed 5 bases at V and 7 bases at J, with 9 bases between. The length of the CDR3 is 12 residues. Germline V gene data show CDR1 as LNHNV and CDR2 as YYDKDF (reference sequence). CDR3 residues: CATSWDSNEQFF. The CDR3 region has the DNA TGTGCCACCAGCTGGGACTCTAATGAGCAGTTCTTC.

The table lists this clonotype with a few counts. The genes are TRBV2 and TRBJ2-7; D could derive from TRBD1 or TRBD2 (5 bases each). Trimming left V 6 bases short and J 4 bases short, with 16 bases between. Germline V gene sequence: CDR1 SNHLY, CDR2 FYNNEI. This CDR3 has 14 residues. CDR3 sequence: CASRAGTTFYEQYF. The CDR3 bases are TGTGCCAGCAGAGCCGGGACGACTTTTTACGAGCAGTACTTC.

This clonotype was recorded only once. The chain couples TRBV27 to TRBJ2-1, with 12 bases identical to TRBD2. Per germline, CDR1 MNHEY and CDR2 SMNVEV (reference sequence). The CDR3 consists of 18 residues. The ends lost 6 bases at V and 4 bases at J; junction bases unmatched: 13. The CDR3 spells CASSPGLAGGLLYNEQFF. CDR3 nucleotides: TGTGCCAGCAGCCCCGGGCTAGCGGGAGGGCTCTTGTACAATGAGCAGTTCTTC.

For the CDR3, the DNA is TGCAGGTGTAAAGAGGGGCGTTTAGGGAACACTGAAGCTTTCTTT. As protein: CRCKEGRLGNTEAFF. The gene calls are TRBV20-1 and TRBJ1-1, with D maybe TRBD1 (5 bases). In germline, CDR1 is DFQATT, CDR2 SNEGSKA (reference sequence). The CDR3 runs to 15 residues.

This clonotype showed up just a few times. The chain is built from TRBV4-2 and TRBJ1-1; no reliable D call. The germline CDR1 and CDR2 sequences are LGHNA and YNFKEQ. The CDR3 runs to 15 residues. V was clipped by 3 bases and J by 2 bases, with 13 bases between them. CDR3 region: CASSQGGVVNTEAFF. The CDR3, as DNA: TGTGCCAGCAGCCAGGGCGGGGTAGTAAACACTGAAGCTTTCTTT.

This clonotype came up a few times. This chain uses TRBV29-1 with TRBJ2-2; D remains unclear. Germline V gene sequence: CDR1 SQVTM, CDR2 ANQGSEA. CDR3 size: 12 residues. Deletions cut 6 bases from V and 7 bases from J, with 12 bases between. The DNA for the CDR3 is TGCAGCGTAGCAGATCCAGGCGGGGAGCTGTTTTTT. This translates into CSVADPGGELFF.

This clonotype appeared a single time. The rearrangement joins TRBV6-6 to TRBJ1-3, with a tentative D call TRBD1 (5 bases). There are 15 residues in the CDR3. Germline CDR1 MNHNY, CDR2 SVGAGI (reference sequence). The V end lost 3 bases, the J end lost 0 bases, and 9 bases lay between the germline ends. CDR3 sequence: CASSYDSYSGNTIYF. The CDR3 DNA reads as TGTGCCAGCAGTTATGACAGCTACTCTGGAAACACCATATATTTT.

The table lists this clonotype with a few counts. CDR3 region: CASGPGTGGSYEQYF. The CDR3 DNA sequence: TGCGCCAGCGGACCGGGGACAGGGGGCTCCTACGAGCAGTACTTC. The rearrangement uses TRBV5-1 and TRBJ2-7, with TRBD1 matching over 11 bases. After removal of 7 bases from V and 0 bases from J, the junction contained 6 bases not matched to a gene. CDR1 SGHRS and CDR2 YFSETQ come from the germline V gene. The CDR3 spans 15 residues.

This clonotype has only a few counts. The V gene is TRBV5-1, the J gene TRBJ1-4; TRBD1 is a possible D gene (5 bases). V lost 2 bases and J 3 bases, leaving 11 bases between the germline ends. The CDR3 totals 15 residues. CDR1 SGHRS and CDR2 YFSETQ come from the germline V gene. CDR3 nucleotide sequence: TGCGCCAGCAGCTTAATGACAGCGCCTAATGAAAAACTGTTTTTT. This gives the protein CASSLMTAPNEKLFF.

The V gene is TRBV3-1, the J gene TRBJ2-7, with D tentatively TRBD2 (7 bases). V gave up 4 bases and J gave up 0 bases, with 13 bases separating them. CDR3 length equals 15 residues. The germline gives CDR1 LGHDT, CDR2 YNNKEL (reference sequence). CDR3 in amino acids: CASSPRGASSYEQYF. The DNA for the CDR3 is TGTGCCAGCAGCCCCCGGGGGGCAAGCTCCTACGAGCAGTACTTC.

This clonotype turned up a few times. The V gene is TRBV9, the J gene TRBJ1-5; 11 positions match TRBD1. Trimming cost V 2 bases and J 7 bases; bases outside gene matches: 5. Germline loops: CDR1 SGDLS, CDR2 YYNGEE. The CDR3 has 15 amino acids. CDR3 nucleotide sequence: TGTGCCAGCAGCGTGGGGACAGGGGGAGAACAGCCCCAGCATTTT. Translated: CASSVGTGGEQPQHF.